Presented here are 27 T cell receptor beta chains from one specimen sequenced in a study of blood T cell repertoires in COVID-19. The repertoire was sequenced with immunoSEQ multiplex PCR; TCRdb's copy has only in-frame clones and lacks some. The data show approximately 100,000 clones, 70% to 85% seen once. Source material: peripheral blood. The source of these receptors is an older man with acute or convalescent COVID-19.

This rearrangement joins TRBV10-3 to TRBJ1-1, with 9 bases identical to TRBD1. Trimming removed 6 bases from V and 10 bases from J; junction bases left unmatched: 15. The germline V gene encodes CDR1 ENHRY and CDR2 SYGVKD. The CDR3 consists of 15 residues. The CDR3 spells CAISLTGTGPGGAFF. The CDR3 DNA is TGTGCCATCAGCCTCACCGGGACAGGGCCTGGGGGAGCTTTCTTT.

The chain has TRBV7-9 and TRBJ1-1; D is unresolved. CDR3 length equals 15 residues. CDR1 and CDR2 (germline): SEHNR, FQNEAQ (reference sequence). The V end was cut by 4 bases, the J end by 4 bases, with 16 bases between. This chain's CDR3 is CASSYGGPEGTEAFF. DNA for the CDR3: TGTGCCAGCAGCTACGGAGGCCCTGAGGGCACTGAAGCTTTCTTT. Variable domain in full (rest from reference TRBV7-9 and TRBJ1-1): DTGVSQNPRHKITKRGQNVTFRCDPISEHNRLYWYRQTLGQGPEFLTYFQNEAQLEKSRLLSDRFSAERPKGSFSTLEIQRTEQGDSAMYLCASSYGGPEGTEAFFGQGTRLTVV.

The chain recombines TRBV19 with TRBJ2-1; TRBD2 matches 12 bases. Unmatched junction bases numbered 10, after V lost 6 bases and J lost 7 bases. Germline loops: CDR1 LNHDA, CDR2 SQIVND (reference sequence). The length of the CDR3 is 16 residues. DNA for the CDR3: TGTGCCAGTAGACCTACTAGCGGGGGGTTCCTAAATGAGCAGTTCTTC. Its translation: CASRPTSGGFLNEQFF.

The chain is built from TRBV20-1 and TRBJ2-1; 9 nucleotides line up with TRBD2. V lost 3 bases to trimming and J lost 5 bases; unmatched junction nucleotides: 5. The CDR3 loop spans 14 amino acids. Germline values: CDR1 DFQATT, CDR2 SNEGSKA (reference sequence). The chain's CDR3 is CSASRRGGDNEQFF. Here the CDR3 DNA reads TGCAGTGCTAGTAGGCGGGGGGGTGACAATGAGCAGTTCTTC.

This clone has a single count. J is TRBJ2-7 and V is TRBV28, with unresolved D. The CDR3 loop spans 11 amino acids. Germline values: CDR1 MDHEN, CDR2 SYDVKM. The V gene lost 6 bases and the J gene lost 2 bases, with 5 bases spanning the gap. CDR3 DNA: TGTGCCAGCAGCCTAACCTACGAGCAGTACTTC. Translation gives CASSLTYEQYF.

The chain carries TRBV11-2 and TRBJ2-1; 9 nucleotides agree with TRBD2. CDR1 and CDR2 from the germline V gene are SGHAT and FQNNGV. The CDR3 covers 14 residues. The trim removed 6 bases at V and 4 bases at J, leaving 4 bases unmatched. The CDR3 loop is CASRLAGRYNEQFF. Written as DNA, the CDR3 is TGTGCCAGCAGGCTAGCGGGAAGGTACAATGAGCAGTTCTTC.

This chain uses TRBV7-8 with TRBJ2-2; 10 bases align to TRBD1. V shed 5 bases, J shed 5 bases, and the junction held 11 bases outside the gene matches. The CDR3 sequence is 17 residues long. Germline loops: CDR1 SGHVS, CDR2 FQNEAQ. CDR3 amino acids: CASSNYPRDRGTGELFF. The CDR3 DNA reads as TGTGCCAGCAGCAATTATCCCCGGGACAGGGGTACCGGGGAGCTGTTTTTT.

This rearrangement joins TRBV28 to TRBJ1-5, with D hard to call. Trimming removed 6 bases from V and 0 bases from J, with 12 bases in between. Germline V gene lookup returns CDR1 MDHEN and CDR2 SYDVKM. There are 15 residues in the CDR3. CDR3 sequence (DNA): TGTGCCAGCAGCGACACACGGGGTAGCAATCAGCCCCAGCATTTT. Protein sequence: CASSDTRGSNQPQHF.

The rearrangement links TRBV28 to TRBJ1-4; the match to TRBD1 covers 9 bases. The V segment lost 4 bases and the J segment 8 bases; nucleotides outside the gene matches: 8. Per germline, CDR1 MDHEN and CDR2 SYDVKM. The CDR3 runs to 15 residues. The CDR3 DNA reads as TGTGCCAGCAGTTCTAACAGGGGGCTTGGGGAAAAACTGTTTTTT. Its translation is CASSSNRGLGEKLFF.

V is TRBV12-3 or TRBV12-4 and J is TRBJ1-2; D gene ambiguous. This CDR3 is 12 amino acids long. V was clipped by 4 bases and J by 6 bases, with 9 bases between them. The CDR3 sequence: CASSSRLNGYTF. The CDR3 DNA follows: TGTGCCAGCAGTTCTCGACTAAATGGCTACACCTTC.

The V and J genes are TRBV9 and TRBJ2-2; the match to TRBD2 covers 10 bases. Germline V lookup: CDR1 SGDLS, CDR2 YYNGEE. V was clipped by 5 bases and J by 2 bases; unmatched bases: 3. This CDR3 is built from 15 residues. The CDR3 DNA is TGTGCCAGCAGAACTAGCGGGGCTAACACCGGGGAGCTGTTTTTT. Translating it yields CASRTSGANTGELFF.

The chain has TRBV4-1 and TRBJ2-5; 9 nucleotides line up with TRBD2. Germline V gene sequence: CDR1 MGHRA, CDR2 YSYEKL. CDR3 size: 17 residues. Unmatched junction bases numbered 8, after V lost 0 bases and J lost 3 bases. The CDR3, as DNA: TGCGCCAGCAGCCAAGATGAGCGGGGGGTCTTAGAAGAGACCCAGTACTTC. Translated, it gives CASSQDERGVLEETQYF.

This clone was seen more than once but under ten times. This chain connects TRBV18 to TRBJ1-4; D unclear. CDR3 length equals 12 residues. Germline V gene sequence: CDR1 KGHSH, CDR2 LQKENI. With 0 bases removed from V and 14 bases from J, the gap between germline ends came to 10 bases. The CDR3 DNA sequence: TGTGCCAGCTCACCACCGGAGGGATCTCTGTTTTTT. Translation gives CASSPPEGSLFF.

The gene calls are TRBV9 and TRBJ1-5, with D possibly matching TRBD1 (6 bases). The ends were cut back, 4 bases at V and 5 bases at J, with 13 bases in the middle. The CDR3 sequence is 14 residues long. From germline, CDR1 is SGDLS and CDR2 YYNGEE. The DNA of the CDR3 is TGTGCCAGCAGCTTCGGGGACACTTATCAGCCCCAGCATTTT. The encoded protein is CASSFGDTYQPQHF.

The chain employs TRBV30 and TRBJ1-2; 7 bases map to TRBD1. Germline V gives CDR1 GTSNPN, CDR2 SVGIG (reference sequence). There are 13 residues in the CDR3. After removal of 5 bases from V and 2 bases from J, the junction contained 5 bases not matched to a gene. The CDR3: CAWVTGANYGYTF. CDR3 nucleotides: TGTGCCTGGGTCACAGGGGCCAACTATGGCTACACCTTC. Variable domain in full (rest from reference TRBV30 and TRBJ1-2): SQTIHQWPATLVQPVGSPLSLECTVEGTSNPNLYWYRQAAGRGLQLLFYSVGIGQISSEVPQNLSASRPQDRQFILSSKKLLLSDSGFYLCAWVTGANYGYTFGSGTRLTVV.

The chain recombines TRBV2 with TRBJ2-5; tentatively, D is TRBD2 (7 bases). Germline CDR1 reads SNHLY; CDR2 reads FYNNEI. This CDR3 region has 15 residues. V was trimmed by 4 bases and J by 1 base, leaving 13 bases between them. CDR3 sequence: CASSGGRGPQETQYF. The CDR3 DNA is TGTGCCAGCAGTGGAGGGCGGGGGCCCCAAGAGACCCAGTACTTC.

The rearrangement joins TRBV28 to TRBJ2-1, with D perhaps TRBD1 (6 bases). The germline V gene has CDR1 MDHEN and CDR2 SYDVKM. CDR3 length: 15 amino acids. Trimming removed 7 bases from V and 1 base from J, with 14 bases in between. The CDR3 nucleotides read TGTGCCAGCATGATAGTACAGGGATCCTACAATGAGCAGTTCTTC. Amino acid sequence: CASMIVQGSYNEQFF.

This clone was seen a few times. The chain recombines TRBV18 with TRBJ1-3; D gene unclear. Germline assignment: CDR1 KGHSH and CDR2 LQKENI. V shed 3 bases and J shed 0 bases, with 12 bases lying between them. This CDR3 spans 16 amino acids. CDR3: CASSPSTSSSGNTIYF. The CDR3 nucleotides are TGTGCCAGCTCACCCTCGACTTCTAGCTCTGGAAACACCATATATTTT.

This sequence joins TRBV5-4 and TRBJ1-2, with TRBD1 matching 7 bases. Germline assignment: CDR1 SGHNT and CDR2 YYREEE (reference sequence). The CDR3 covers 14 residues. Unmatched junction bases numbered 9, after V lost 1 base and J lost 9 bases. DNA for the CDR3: TGTGCCAGCAGCTTGTATGACAGGGAAGATCGCTACACCTTC. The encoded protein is CASSLYDREDRYTF.

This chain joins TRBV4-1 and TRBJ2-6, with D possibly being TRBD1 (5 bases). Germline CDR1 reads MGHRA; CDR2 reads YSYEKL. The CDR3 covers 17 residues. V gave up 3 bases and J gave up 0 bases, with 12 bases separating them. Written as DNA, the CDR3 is TGCGCCAGCAGCCAGCGAACGGACACCTCTGGGGCCAACGTCCTGACTTTC. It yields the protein CASSQRTDTSGANVLTF.

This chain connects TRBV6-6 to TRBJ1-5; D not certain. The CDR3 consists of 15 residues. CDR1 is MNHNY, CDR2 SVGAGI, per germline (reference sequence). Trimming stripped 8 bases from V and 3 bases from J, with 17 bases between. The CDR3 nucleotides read TGTGCCAGCCAACGTTCGGGTCTGGACAATCAGCCCCAGCATTTT. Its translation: CASQRSGLDNQPQHF.

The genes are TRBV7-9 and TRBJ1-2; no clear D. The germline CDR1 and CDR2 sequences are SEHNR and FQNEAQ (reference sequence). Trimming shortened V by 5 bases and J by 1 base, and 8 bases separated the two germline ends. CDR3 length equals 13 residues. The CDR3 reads CASSPPGNYGYTF. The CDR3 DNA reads TGTGCCAGCAGCCCGCCGGGTAACTATGGCTACACCTTC.

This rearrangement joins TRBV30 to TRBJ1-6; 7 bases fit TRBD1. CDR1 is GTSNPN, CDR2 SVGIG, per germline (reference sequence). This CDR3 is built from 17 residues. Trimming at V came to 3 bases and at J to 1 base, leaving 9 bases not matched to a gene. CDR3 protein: CAWRGTSGGSYNSPLHF. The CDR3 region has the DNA TGTGCCTGGAGGGGGACCTCAGGGGGGTCCTATAATTCACCCCTCCACTTT.

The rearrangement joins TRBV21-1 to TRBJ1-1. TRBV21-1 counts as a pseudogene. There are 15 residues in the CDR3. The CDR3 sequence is CASTWRERGNTEAFF. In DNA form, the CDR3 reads TGTGCCAGCACGTGGAGGGAGCGGGGGAACACTGAAGCTTTCTTT.

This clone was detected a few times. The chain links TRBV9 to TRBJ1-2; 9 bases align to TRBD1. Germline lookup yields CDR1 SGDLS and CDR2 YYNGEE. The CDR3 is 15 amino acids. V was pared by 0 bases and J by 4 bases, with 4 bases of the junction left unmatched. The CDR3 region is CASSVDGTGLYGYTF. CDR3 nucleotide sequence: TGTGCCAGCAGCGTAGATGGGACAGGGCTCTATGGCTACACCTTC.

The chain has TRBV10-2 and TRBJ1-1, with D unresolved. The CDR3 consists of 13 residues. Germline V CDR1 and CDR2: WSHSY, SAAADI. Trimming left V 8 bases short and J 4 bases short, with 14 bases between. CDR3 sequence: CASGTEMSTEAFF. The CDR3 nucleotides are TGCGCCAGCGGAACAGAGATGAGCACTGAAGCTTTCTTT.

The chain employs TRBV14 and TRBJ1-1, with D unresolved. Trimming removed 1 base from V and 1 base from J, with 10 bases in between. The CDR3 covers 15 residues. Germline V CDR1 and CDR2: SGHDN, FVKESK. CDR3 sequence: CASSQALRSNTEAFF. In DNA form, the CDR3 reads TGTGCCAGCAGCCAAGCACTCAGGTCGAACACTGAAGCTTTCTTT.